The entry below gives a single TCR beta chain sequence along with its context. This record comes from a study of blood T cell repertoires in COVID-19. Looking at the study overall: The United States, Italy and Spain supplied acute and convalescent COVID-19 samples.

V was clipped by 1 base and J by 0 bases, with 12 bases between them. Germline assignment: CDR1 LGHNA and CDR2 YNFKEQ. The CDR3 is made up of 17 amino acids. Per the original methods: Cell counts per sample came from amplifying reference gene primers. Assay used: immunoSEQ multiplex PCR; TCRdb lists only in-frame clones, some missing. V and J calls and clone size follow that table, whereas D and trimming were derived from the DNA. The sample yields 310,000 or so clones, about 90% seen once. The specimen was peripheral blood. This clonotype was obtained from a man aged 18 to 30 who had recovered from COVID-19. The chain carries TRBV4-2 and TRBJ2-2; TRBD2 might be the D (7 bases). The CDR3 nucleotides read TGTGCCAGCAGCCAAGTGGGCGGGGGCCCGAACACCGGGGAGCTGTTTTTT. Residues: CASSQVGGGPNTGELFF.